This T cell receptor beta chain was sequenced during a study of cytomegalovirus exposure and HLA in healthy donors. Primers included in the PCR were 60 Vbeta and 13 Jbeta primers. Sequenced by immunoSEQ multiplex PCR; TCRdb stores in-frame clones only, minus some. Among roughly 130,000 clones listed, about two thirds were seen once. Remarks on this clone: Its antigen is still unknown.

Study findings and constraints: Highly shared variants forming one cluster were likely a sequencing artifact.

Sequencing was performed on PBMCs. The clonotype comes from a woman aged 55-69 years in good health and CMV-seropositive.

CDR3 protein: CANMGQLYEQYF. The CDR3 coding sequence is TGTGCCAACATGGGACAGCTCTACGAGCAGTACTTC. The chain is built from TRBV2 and TRBJ2-5; TRBD1 matches 7 bases. With the DNA end fitting TRBJ2-7 better, the J assignment may be wrong. CDR1 is SNHLY and CDR2 is FYNNEI in the germline V gene. The CDR3 length is 12 residues.